The source of this TCR beta chain is a study of cytomegalovirus exposure and HLA in healthy donors. Germline lookup yields CDR1 SGHDT and CDR2 YYEEEE. V lost 4 bases and J lost 3; bases outside the gene matches: 7. The CDR3 consists of 15 residues. PCR involved 60 Vbeta and 13 Jbeta primers. The assay was immunoSEQ multiplex PCR, and TCRdb's table has in-frame clones only and misses some. The repertoire holds approximately 92,000 clones, with under 90% as singletons. Note on this clone: The target antigen is unknown.

Notes on the study in general: A later analysis found TCR association rates differed by HLA locus, highest for DRB1 and lowest for HLA-C.

The sequence was obtained from a woman aged 70 to 79 in good health and CMV-seropositive. The sequenced sample was PBMCs. V and J are TRBV5-6 and TRBJ1-5, with 7 bases lining up with TRBD1. CDR3 DNA: TGTGCCAGCAGCATAGGGACAGTCTCCAATCAGCCCCAGCATTTT. Its protein is CASSIGTVSNQPQHF.